A single sample is the source of the 21 T cell receptor beta chains below, sequenced in a study of high-grade serous ovarian cancer treatment subgroups. Tumor samples were taken before definitive surgery or chemotherapy. The data were produced by immunoSEQ multiplex PCR, yet TCRdb's version contains in-frame clones alone and is incomplete. This table holds more than 15,000 clones, almost 75% found once. Sequencing used tumor tissue. The source is a human donor with high-grade serous ovarian cancer.

The chain joins TRBV7-6 to TRBJ2-5; D is possibly TRBD1 (6 bases). The CDR3 runs 14 residues. Germline V gene sequence: CDR1 SGHVS, CDR2 FNYEAQ. The V gene lost 6 bases and the J gene lost 5 bases, with 16 bases spanning the gap. The CDR3 region is CASSFTGMGETQYF. In DNA, the CDR3 is TGTGCCAGCAGTTTCACAGGGATGGGGGAGACCCAGTACTTC.

V is TRBV5-8 and J is TRBJ1-5; 11 nucleotides line up with TRBD1. Germline CDR1 and CDR2: SGHTS and YDEGEE. Losses at the gene ends were 3 bases for V and 6 bases for J; bases not matched to a gene: 11. The CDR3 runs to 17 residues. The CDR3 DNA sequence: TGTGCCAGCAGCTGGGCGGCCGGGACAGGGGGAAGTCAGCCCCAGCATTTT. Its translation: CASSWAAGTGGSQPQHF.

Notes on this clone: One end of the junction is discordant with germline, which a read error may explain. The chain couples TRBV7-8 to TRBJ2-3, with D possibly being TRBD2 (5 bases). The CDR3 is 13 residues long. Per the germline V gene, CDR1 is SGHVS and CDR2 is FQNEAQ. The DNA of the CDR3 is TGTGCCAGCAGCTTAGCAAGGAGGCCCCTATCCCATTTT. This translates into CASSLARRPLSHF.

This rearrangement joins TRBV4-2 to TRBJ1-3; maybe TRBD1 (5 bases). Trimming pared 4 bases from V and 0 bases from J, leaving 34 bases between. The germline V gene encodes CDR1 LGHNA and CDR2 YNFKEQ. The CDR3 is made up of 23 amino acids. The CDR3 DNA reads TGTGCCAGCAGCCGGAACAGGCCGAAGGCCACCACGCCCAGGATCAGCTCTGGAAACACCATATATTTT. It codes for CASSRNRPKATTPRISSGNTIYF.

The genes are TRBV11-3 and TRBJ2-7; D remains unclear. The germline CDR1 and CDR2 sequences are SGHNT and YENEEA. Trimming left V 2 bases short and J 1 base short, with 9 bases between. The CDR3 spans 14 residues. The CDR3 DNA follows: TGTGCCAGCAGCTTATCTCCAGCATCCTACGAGCAGTACTTC. This codes for CASSLSPASYEQYF. The full variable domain, its missing parts supplied by reference TRBV11-3 and TRBJ2-7, is EAGVVQSPRYKIIEKKQPVAFWCNPISGHNTLYWYLQNLGQGPELLIRYENEEAVDDSQLPKDRFSAERLKGVDSTLKIQPAELGDSAVYLCASSLSPASYEQYFGPGTRLTVT.

The chain couples TRBV7-2 to TRBJ2-7; 15 positions agree with TRBD2. The germline gives CDR1 SGHTA, CDR2 FQGNSA. The trim removed 4 bases at V and 4 bases at J, leaving 11 bases unmatched. The CDR3 length is 18 residues. CDR3 nucleotides: TGTGCCAGCAGCTCCCGTCCGGGACTAGCGGGGGGCAATTACGAGCAGTACTTC. This sequence encodes CASSSRPGLAGGNYEQYF.

CDR3 in amino acids: CASSKEKIYQETQYF. As DNA, the CDR3 is TGTGCCAGCAGCAAAGAAAAAATCTACCAAGAGACCCAGTACTTC. The rearrangement links TRBV21-1 to TRBJ2-5; the D call TRBD2 from the table was never checked on the DNA. TRBV21-1 has pseudogene status. The CDR3 extends over 15 amino acids.

The V call is TRBV7-9, the J call TRBJ2-5; D is perhaps TRBD1 (6 bases). CDR1 is SEHNR and CDR2 is FQNEAQ in the germline V gene (reference sequence). The V end was cut by 4 bases, the J end by 2 bases, with 14 bases between. The CDR3 contains 15 residues. CDR3 sequence reads: CASSSRKGGQETQYF. The CDR3 coding sequence is TGTGCCAGCAGCTCCCGGAAAGGGGGACAAGAGACCCAGTACTTC. The full variable domain, its missing parts supplied by reference TRBV7-9 and TRBJ2-5, is DTGVSQNPRHKITKRGQNVTFRCDPISEHNRLYWYRQTLGQGPEFLTYFQNEAQLEKSRLLSDRFSAERPKGSFSTLEIQRTEQGDSAMYLCASSSRKGGQETQYFGPGTRLLVL.

The chain recombines TRBV6-6 with TRBJ2-7; TRBD2 is a possible D gene (6 bases). Looked up from germline, CDR1 is MNHNY and CDR2 is SVGAGI (reference sequence). V was trimmed by 8 bases and J by 0 bases, leaving 14 bases between them. The CDR3 runs 14 residues. The CDR3 loop reads CASGGGSNSYEQYF. Here the CDR3 DNA reads TGTGCCAGCGGGGGAGGCTCGAACTCCTACGAGCAGTACTTC.

The CDR3 nucleotides read TGTGCCAGCAGCTTACTACCGGACGGTGAAAAACTGTTTTTT. It translates to CASSLLPDGEKLFF. The genes are TRBV7-9 and TRBJ1-4; D is undetermined. Per the germline V gene, CDR1 is SEHNR and CDR2 is FQNEAQ (reference sequence). V lost 2 bases and J lost 7, with 11 bases in between. The length of the CDR3 is 14 residues. The entire variable domain, with the rest obtained from reference TRBV7-9 and TRBJ1-4, is as follows: DTGVSQNPRHKITKRGQNVTFRCDPISEHNRLYWYRQTLGQGPEFLTYFQNEAQLEKSRLLSDRFSAERPKGSFSTLEIQRTEQGDSAMYLCASSLLPDGEKLFFGSGTQLSVL.

The J gene is TRBJ2-5, the V gene TRBV7-9, with no clear D. Trimming took off 0 bases at V and 1 base at J, with 9 bases between the two ends. The CDR3 is 15 residues long. CDR1 is SEHNR and CDR2 is FQNEAQ in the germline V gene (reference sequence). This CDR3 reads CASSLAPIFQETQYF. The DNA of the CDR3 is TGTGCCAGCAGCTTAGCTCCTATTTTCCAAGAGACCCAGTACTTC.

The chain recombines TRBV7-2 with TRBJ1-2; D is perhaps TRBD1 (5 bases). The CDR3 length is 14 residues. Per the germline V gene, CDR1 is SGHTA and CDR2 is FQGNSA. V lost 2 bases, J lost 4 bases, and 11 bases lay in between. CDR3 nucleotide sequence: TGTGCCAGCAGCTTATTAAGGGGTGCCTATGGCTACACCTTC. It codes for CASSLLRGAYGYTF.

This clone has just a few counts. This chain connects TRBV21-1 to TRBJ1-3; the table assigns TRBD1, which was not confirmed against the DNA. TRBV21-1 is a pseudogene. CDR3 length: 19 amino acids. The CDR3 sequence is CASSSMEHRDRSSGNTIYF. CDR3 in DNA: TGTGCCAGCAGCTCCATGGAGCACCGGGACAGGAGCTCTGGAAACACCATATATTTT.

The chain joins TRBV9 to TRBJ1-2; D gene ambiguous. V was clipped by 4 bases and J by 8 bases, with 12 bases between them. The CDR3 is 12 amino acids. Germline V CDR1 and CDR2: SGDLS, YYNGEE. Written as DNA, the CDR3 is TGTGCCAGCAGCTCCCCCCCTCGGGGCTACACCTTC. Its translation: CASSSPPRGYTF.

A remark on this clone: Germline and junction disagree at one end, which may indicate a read error. The CDR3 nucleotides are TGCGCCAGCAGCCAAGATCAACACCTGCTGTATGGCTACACCTTC. Its protein is CASSQDQHLLYGYTF. The gene calls are TRBV5-4 and TRBJ1-2; D is unresolved. The CDR3 has 15 residues. CDR1 is SGHNT and CDR2 is YYREEE in the germline V gene (reference sequence).

V gene TRBV5-1 combines with J gene TRBJ2-3; perhaps TRBD1 as D (5 bases). Trimming pared 1 base from V and 0 bases from J, leaving 9 bases between. CDR3 length equals 15 residues. Germline CDR1 is SGHRS and CDR2 is YFSETQ. CDR3 nucleotides: TGCGCCAGCAGCTTGACAGGCCGTAGCACAGATACGCAGTATTTT. Its translation: CASSLTGRSTDTQYF.

This clone was counted a single time. Written as DNA, the CDR3 is TGTGCCAGTAGTATAACTTCCGGGGCCCATCAGCCCCAGCATTTT. It is translated as CASSITSGAHQPQHF. V and J are TRBV19 and TRBJ1-5, with D possibly TRBD1 on 5 matching bases. There are 15 residues in the CDR3. The germline gives CDR1 LNHDA, CDR2 SQIVND (reference sequence). The V end was cut by 2 bases, the J end by 5 bases, with 13 bases between.

The gene calls are TRBV6-5 and TRBJ2-5, with 8 bases that match TRBD2. The J call may be wrong; the DNA end is better matched by TRBJ2-7. Germline CDR1 is MNHEY and CDR2 is SVGAGI. The CDR3 length is 14 residues. CDR3 nucleotide sequence: TGTGCCAGCTTTATGGGGCTAGCGGGCTACGAGCAGTACTTC. Its translation: CASFMGLAGYEQYF.

V and J are TRBV10-3 and TRBJ1-1; weak D call: TRBD1 (6 bases). The CDR3 loop spans 12 amino acids. Deletions cut 10 bases from V and 6 bases from J, with 15 bases between. CDR1 is ENHRY, CDR2 SYGVKD, per germline. CDR3 protein: CATSWGGAEAFF. Here the CDR3 DNA reads TGTGCCACCTCGTGGGGGGGCGCTGAAGCTTTCTTT.

The chain employs TRBV29-1 and TRBJ2-7, with D unclear. V gave up 2 bases and J gave up 4 bases, with 15 bases separating them. Germline V lookup: CDR1 SQVTM, CDR2 ANQGSEA. This CDR3 has 14 residues. The CDR3 reads CSVETAPAKYEQYF. As DNA, the CDR3 is TGCAGCGTTGAAACGGCGCCAGCCAAATACGAGCAGTACTTC.

The table lists this clone with a count of one. The CDR3 spells CASSFVPGDRAMNIQYF. For the CDR3, the DNA is TGCGCCAGCAGCTTTGTGCCGGGCGACAGGGCGATGAACATTCAGTACTTC. The chain couples TRBV5-1 to TRBJ2-4, with 7 bases lining up with TRBD1. After removal of 2 bases from V and 7 bases from J, the junction contained 15 bases not matched to a gene. Germline CDR1 SGHRS, CDR2 YFSETQ. This CDR3 has 17 residues.